These 32 T cell receptor beta chains were sequenced from one sample in a study of T cell responses to AZD1222 COVID-19 vaccine. Some clones are missing from TCRdb's copy, which holds only in-frame ones; the method was immunoSEQ multiplex PCR. Counted here are more than 95,000 clones, more than 70% occurring once; the ten biggest clones make up almost 4.5%. Material: peripheral blood, obtained 28 days after the second AZD1222 dose. Receptors were obtained from an adult who received the AZD1222 COVID-19 vaccine.

This clone was found once. The chain combines TRBV5-4 with TRBJ2-3, with no clear D. The V gene lost 2 bases and the J gene lost 2 bases, with 6 bases spanning the gap. Germline CDR1 reads SGHNT; CDR2 reads YYREEE (reference sequence). The CDR3 loop spans 13 amino acids. In nucleotides, the CDR3 is TGTGCCAGCAGCTTCGAGTACACAGATACGCAGTATTTT. As protein: CASSFEYTDTQYF.

The chain links TRBV12-3 or TRBV12-4 to TRBJ1-1; D is unresolved. Trimming took off 6 bases at V and 1 base at J, with 6 bases between the two ends. The CDR3 length is 12 residues. The chain's CDR3 is CASRASNTEAFF. Here the CDR3 DNA reads TGTGCCAGCAGAGCCTCGAACACTGAAGCTTTCTTT.

The chain employs TRBV6-1 and TRBJ2-5; 13 nucleotides agree with TRBD2. Germline V lookup: CDR1 MNHNS, CDR2 SASEGT. V lost 4 bases, J lost 1 base, and 6 bases stayed unmatched. The CDR3 extends over 17 amino acids. This CDR3 is CASSGTSGGFTQETQYF. The CDR3 DNA reads as TGTGCCAGCAGTGGGACTAGCGGGGGTTTTACCCAAGAGACCCAGTACTTC.

As concerns this clone: Different DNA sequences within this sample yield the same CDR3. The CDR3 spells CASSEVQGEQYF. CDR3 coding DNA: TGCGCCAGCAGTGAGGTTCAGGGAGAGCAGTACTTC. The chain joins TRBV10-2 to TRBJ2-7; D is possibly TRBD1 (5 bases). Germline V lookup: CDR1 WSHSY, CDR2 SAAADI. The CDR3 extends over 12 amino acids. Trimming took off 2 bases at V and 7 bases at J, with 9 bases between the two ends.

This rearrangement joins TRBV12-3 or TRBV12-4 to TRBJ1-5; D ambiguous. This CDR3 has 12 residues. V was cut by 6 bases and J by 5 bases, with 8 bases left in between. CDR3 in DNA: TGTGCCAGCAGCATTGGCTATCAGCCCCAGCATTTT. Encoded protein: CASSIGYQPQHF.

This chain links TRBV12-3 or TRBV12-4 with TRBJ2-5; D is perhaps TRBD1 (5 bases). CDR3 length: 13 residues. Trimming cost V 2 bases and J 5 bases, with 9 bases left between them. CDR3 DNA: TGTGCCAGCAGTTTAAGGGGCTCGGAGACCCAGTACTTC. This codes for CASSLRGSETQYF.

The rearrangement uses TRBV5-1 and TRBJ1-5, with 7 bases matching TRBD1. Germline CDR1 SGHRS, CDR2 YFSETQ. The CDR3 runs 15 residues. The V segment lost 7 bases and the J segment 4 bases; nucleotides outside the gene matches: 11. The DNA of the CDR3 is TGCGCCAGCTCTCCACAGGGGACAGTGAATCAGCCCCAGCATTTT. It is translated as CASSPQGTVNQPQHF.

The chain has TRBV19 and TRBJ2-5; maybe TRBD2 (5 bases). This CDR3 has 15 residues. V was pared by 5 bases and J by 5 bases, with 18 bases between. Germline-derived CDR1 and CDR2 are LNHDA and SQIVND (reference sequence). Here the CDR3 DNA reads TGTGCCAGTAGTCCAGGAGGTGAGGGCCGGGAGACCCAGTACTTC. This gives the protein CASSPGGEGRETQYF.

The genes are TRBV18 and TRBJ1-4; the D is unclear. CDR1 is KGHSH and CDR2 is LQKENI in the germline V gene. V was trimmed by 2 bases and J by 8 bases, leaving 12 bases between them. The CDR3 length is 14 residues. The CDR3 spells CASSPEGRTEKLFF. The CDR3 coding sequence is TGTGCCAGCTCACCAGAGGGAAGGACCGAAAAACTGTTTTTT.

The rearrangement links TRBV20-1 to TRBJ1-5; no clear D gene. The CDR3 consists of 13 residues. V was trimmed by 3 bases and J by 1 base, leaving 7 bases between them. From germline, CDR1 is DFQATT and CDR2 SNEGSKA (reference sequence). The CDR3 protein is CSASLQSNQPQHF. CDR3 DNA sequence: TGCAGTGCTAGTCTTCAGAGCAATCAGCCCCAGCATTTT.

The chain couples TRBV5-1 to TRBJ2-3; 7 bases match TRBD2. In germline, CDR1 is SGHRS, CDR2 YFSETQ. With 0 bases clipped from V and 2 bases from J, the junction kept 3 bases outside the gene matches. CDR3 size: 15 residues. The CDR3 DNA reads TGCGCCAGCAGCTTGGCCGGGGGGTACACAGATACGCAGTATTTT. As protein: CASSLAGGYTDTQYF.

The chain has TRBV14 and TRBJ2-1; 15 nucleotides align to TRBD2. V shed 4 bases and J 4 bases; nucleotides not matched to a gene: 5. The CDR3 sequence is 17 residues long. CDR1 SGHDN and CDR2 FVKESK come from the germline V gene. CDR3 region: CASSRRTSGGAYNEQFF. CDR3 bases: TGTGCCAGCAGCCGCAGGACTAGCGGGGGGGCGTACAATGAGCAGTTCTTC. Full variable domain (missing parts from reference TRBV14 and TRBJ2-1): EAGVTQFPSHSVIEKGQTVTLRCDPISGHDNLYWYRRVMGKEIKFLLHFVKESKQDESGMPNNRFLAERTGGTYSTLKVQPAELEDSGVYFCASSRRTSGGAYNEQFFGPGTRLTVL.

This chain uses TRBV19 with TRBJ1-4; 12 positions agree with TRBD1. This CDR3 is built from 16 residues. J was trimmed by 7 bases and V by 9 bases; bases with no gene match: 12. Looked up from germline, CDR1 is LNHDA and CDR2 is SQIVND (reference sequence). The CDR3 region has the DNA TGTGCCAGCGAACCGGGACAGGGGGCGGTAGGTGAAAAACTGTTTTTT. This sequence encodes CASEPGQGAVGEKLFF.

The V call is TRBV19, the J call TRBJ1-5, with D possibly TRBD1 on 6 matching bases. This CDR3 spans 16 amino acids. Germline-derived CDR1 and CDR2 are LNHDA and SQIVND (reference sequence). Trimming took off 0 bases at V and 9 bases at J, with 18 bases between the two ends. CDR3 in amino acids: CASSIDPRARGGPQHF. CDR3 DNA sequence: TGTGCCAGTAGTATAGATCCAAGGGCCCGAGGGGGGCCCCAGCATTTT.

This chain joins TRBV7-5 and TRBJ2-7. TRBV7-5 is described as a pseudogene. The CDR3 loop spans 15 amino acids. The CDR3: CARSLAPRCSYEQYF. CDR3 DNA: TGTGCCAGAAGCTTAGCGCCCCGTTGCTCCTACGAGCAGTACTTC.

The chain employs TRBV3-1 (or the pseudogene TRBV3-2) and TRBJ2-1, with a possible D match to TRBD2 (7 bases). The germline CDR1 and CDR2 sequences are LGHDT and YNNKEL (reference sequence). The CDR3 covers 18 residues. Trimming removed 1 base at V and 5 bases at J, with 21 bases between. The CDR3 loop is CASSQAHRRGGRDNEQFF. CDR3 coding DNA: TGTGCCAGCAGCCAAGCCCACCGGAGGGGGGGCAGAGACAATGAGCAGTTCTTC.

This rearrangement joins TRBV14 to TRBJ2-3; D may be TRBD1 (5 bases). Germline V gene data show CDR1 as SGHDN and CDR2 as FVKESK. The CDR3 spans 16 residues. The germline V and J ends were trimmed by 1 base and 0 bases, with 11 bases remaining between them. The CDR3 is CASSQGTRASTDTQYF. CDR3 DNA: TGTGCCAGCAGCCAAGGGACAAGAGCAAGCACAGATACGCAGTATTTT. The full variable domain, in which reference TRBV14 and TRBJ2-3 provide the parts outside the CDR3, is EAGVTQFPSHSVIEKGQTVTLRCDPISGHDNLYWYRRVMGKEIKFLLHFVKESKQDESGMPNNRFLAERTGGTYSTLKVQPAELEDSGVYFCASSQGTRASTDTQYFGPGTRLTVL.

There are a few counts of this clone. The V call is TRBV3-1 (or the pseudogene TRBV3-2), the J call TRBJ2-7; a possible D gene is TRBD2 (5 bases). The V end lost 2 bases, the J end lost 1 base, and 12 bases lay between the germline ends. CDR1 is LGHDT and CDR2 is YNNKEL in the germline V gene (reference sequence). This CDR3 has 15 residues. The CDR3 loop reads CASSQSPIASYEQYF. DNA of the CDR3: TGTGCCAGCAGCCAATCGCCTATAGCGTCCTACGAGCAGTACTTC.

V is TRBV5-6 and J is TRBJ1-5; 11 nucleotides match TRBD1. Unmatched junction bases numbered 3, after V lost 3 bases and J lost 4 bases. CDR1 SGHDT and CDR2 YYEEEE come from the germline V gene. The CDR3 sequence is 15 residues long. The CDR3 sequence is CASSSDRGRNQPQHF. CDR3 bases: TGTGCCAGCAGCTCGGACAGGGGGCGAAATCAGCCCCAGCATTTT.

This clone has a handful of counts. This chain connects TRBV15 to TRBJ2-5; a possible D gene is TRBD2 (6 bases). V was shortened by 1 base and J by 0 bases, with 9 bases between the two germline ends. The length of the CDR3 is 15 residues. Germline values: CDR1 LNHNV, CDR2 YYDKDF (reference sequence). The CDR3 DNA reads TGTGCCACCAGCAGAGGACGACTAGACCAAGAGACCCAGTACTTC. This gives the protein CATSRGRLDQETQYF. The whole variable domain, remainder taken from reference TRBV15 and TRBJ2-5, is DAMVIQNPRYQVTQFGKPVTLSCSQTLNHNVMYWYQQKSSQAPKLLFHYYDKDFNNEADTPDNFQSRRPNTSFCFLDIRSPGLGDTAMYLCATSRGRLDQETQYFGPGTRLLVL.

The chain is built from TRBV6-5 and TRBJ1-1; D not resolved. The germline V gene has CDR1 MNHEY and CDR2 SVGAGI. V lost 6 bases and J lost 6, with 11 bases in between. This CDR3 region has 12 residues. For the CDR3, the DNA is TGTGCCAGCAGCTCATCCCCCCCTGAAGCTTTCTTT. Translating it yields CASSSSPPEAFF.

The chain couples TRBV18 to TRBJ1-3; D gene unclear. The V end lost 2 bases, the J end lost 0 bases, and 8 bases lay between the germline ends. Germline assignment: CDR1 KGHSH and CDR2 LQKENI. The CDR3 spans 15 residues. This CDR3 reads CASSPLADSGNTIYF. CDR3 nucleotides: TGTGCCAGCTCACCATTGGCAGACTCTGGAAACACCATATATTTT. Based on the CDR3 plus reference TRBV18 and TRBJ1-3, the full variable domain is NAGVMQNPRHLVRRRGQEARLRCSPMKGHSHVYWYRQLPEEGLKFMVYLQKENIIDESGMPKERFSAEFPKEGPSILRIQQVVRGDSAAYFCASSPLADSGNTIYFGEGSWLTVV.

The chain combines TRBV7-8 with TRBJ1-3; TRBD1 is a possible D gene (6 bases). The germline gives CDR1 SGHVS, CDR2 FQNEAQ. The CDR3 spans 16 residues. V was trimmed by 4 bases and J by 3 bases, leaving 16 bases between them. The CDR3 sequence: CASSSRTAESGNTIYF. CDR3 sequence (DNA): TGTGCCAGCAGCTCCCGGACAGCCGAGAGTGGAAACACCATATATTTT.

This chain connects TRBV6-1 to TRBJ1-1; D is unresolved. CDR3 length equals 14 residues. V dropped 0 bases and J dropped 3 bases, with 8 bases sitting between them. The germline V gene encodes CDR1 MNHNS and CDR2 SASEGT. The CDR3 DNA is TGTGCCAGCAGTGAAGCCCCCGGTTACACTGAAGCTTTCTTT. The encoded protein is CASSEAPGYTEAFF.

V usage is TRBV19 and J usage is TRBJ2-7; 14 nucleotides match TRBD2. V lost 4 bases and J lost 3; bases outside the gene matches: 5. The germline CDR1 and CDR2 sequences are LNHDA and SQIVND (reference sequence). The CDR3 runs to 16 residues. CDR3 sequence (DNA): TGTGCCAGTAGTAATTTCGGGACTAGCGGGAGCTACGAGCAGTACTTC. This translates into CASSNFGTSGSYEQYF. The variable domain in full, completed from reference TRBV19 and TRBJ2-7, reads DGGITQSPKYLFRKEGQNVTLSCEQNLNHDAMYWYRQDPGQGLRLIYYSQIVNDFQKGDIAEGYSVSREKKESFPLTVTSAQKNPTAFYLCASSNFGTSGSYEQYFGPGTRLTVT.

This rearrangement joins TRBV7-2 to TRBJ2-7, with 7 bases aligning to TRBD1. Trimming cost V 5 bases and J 5 bases; bases outside gene matches: 6. Germline loops: CDR1 SGHTA, CDR2 FQGNSA. The CDR3 consists of 13 residues. CDR3 amino acids: CASSLGGENEQYF. The DNA of the CDR3 is TGTGCCAGCAGCCTAGGGGGCGAGAACGAGCAGTACTTC. Complete variable domain (other parts from reference TRBV7-2 and TRBJ2-7): GAGVSQSPSNKVTEKGKDVELRCDPISGHTALYWYRQSLGQGLEFLIYFQGNSAPDKSGLPSDRFSAERTGGSVSTLTIQRTQQEDSAVYLCASSLGGENEQYFGPGTRLTVT.

This chain uses TRBV15 with TRBJ1-5; 8 bases line up with TRBD1. This CDR3 is built from 15 residues. Trimming took 2 bases from V and 5 from J; bases not matched to a gene: 5. CDR1 and CDR2 from the germline V gene are LNHNV and YYDKDF (reference sequence). Written as DNA, the CDR3 is TGTGCCACCAGCAGACTGGACAGGGTCGATCAGCCCCAGCATTTT. This encodes CATSRLDRVDQPQHF.

This clone was seen more than once but under ten times. The genes are TRBV7-8 and TRBJ2-5; 13 positions agree with TRBD2. The CDR3 totals 17 residues. V shed 5 bases and J 4 bases; nucleotides not matched to a gene: 10. Germline-derived CDR1 and CDR2 are SGHVS and FQNEAQ. In nucleotides, the CDR3 is TGTGCCAGCAGCCCCGGACTAGCGGGGGTTCGTGGAGAGACCCAGTACTTC. This translates into CASSPGLAGVRGETQYF.

The chain combines TRBV19 with TRBJ2-5, with D perhaps being TRBD1 or TRBD2 (5 bases each). Trimming took 1 base from V and 5 from J, leaving 11 bases between them. CDR3 size: 14 residues. Germline CDR1 reads LNHDA; CDR2 reads SQIVND (reference sequence). CDR3 in amino acids: CASSIARGGETQYF. The CDR3 coding sequence is TGTGCCAGTAGTATAGCCCGGGGCGGGGAGACCCAGTACTTC.

On this clone: In the same sample, other DNA sequences code for this CDR3. This chain connects TRBV11-1 to TRBJ1-1, with D possibly matching TRBD1 (6 bases). This CDR3 region has 15 residues. The germline V gene encodes CDR1 SGHAT and CDR2 FQDESV (reference sequence). The germline V and J ends were trimmed by 3 bases and 2 bases, with 13 bases remaining between them. In DNA form, the CDR3 reads TGTGCCAGCAGCTTGGGCCGGGGGCCTAACACTGAAGCTTTCTTT. Encoded protein: CASSLGRGPNTEAFF.

J is TRBJ2-4 and V is TRBV7-3; 7 bases fit TRBD1. There are 12 residues in the CDR3. Losses at the gene ends were 5 bases for V and 6 bases for J; bases not matched to a gene: 1. Germline CDR1 is SGHTA and CDR2 is FQGTGA. CDR3 loop: CASSPGGNIQYF. The CDR3 DNA reads TGTGCCAGCAGCCCAGGGGGAAACATTCAGTACTTC.

The rearrangement joins TRBV19 to TRBJ1-2; TRBD1 agrees at 9 bases. Germline values: CDR1 LNHDA, CDR2 SQIVND (reference sequence). The trim removed 7 bases at V and 4 bases at J, leaving 7 bases unmatched. The CDR3 length is 14 residues. Here the CDR3 reads CASTQPGQGYGYTF. In DNA form, the CDR3 reads TGTGCCAGTACACAACCGGGACAGGGCTATGGCTACACCTTC. The full variable domain, its missing parts supplied by reference TRBV19 and TRBJ1-2, is DGGITQSPKYLFRKEGQNVTLSCEQNLNHDAMYWYRQDPGQGLRLIYYSQIVNDFQKGDIAEGYSVSREKKESFPLTVTSAQKNPTAFYLCASTQPGQGYGYTFGSGTRLTVV.